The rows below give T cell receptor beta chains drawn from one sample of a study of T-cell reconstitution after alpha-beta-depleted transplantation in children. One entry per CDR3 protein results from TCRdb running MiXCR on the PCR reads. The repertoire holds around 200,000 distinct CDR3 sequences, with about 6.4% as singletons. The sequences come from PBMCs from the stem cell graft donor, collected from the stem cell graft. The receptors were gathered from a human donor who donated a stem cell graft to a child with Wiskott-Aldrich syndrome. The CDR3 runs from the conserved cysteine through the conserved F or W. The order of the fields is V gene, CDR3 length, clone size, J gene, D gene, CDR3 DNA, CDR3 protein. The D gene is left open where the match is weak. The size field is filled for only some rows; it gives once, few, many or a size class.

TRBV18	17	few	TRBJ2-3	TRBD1	TGTGCCAGCTCACCAATTCGACAGGGGGCTAACACAGATACGCAGTATTTT	CASSPIRQGANTDTQYF
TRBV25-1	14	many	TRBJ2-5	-	TGTGCCAGCAGTGAATACGAGGGGATCGGGACCCAGTACTTC	CASSEYEGIGTQYF
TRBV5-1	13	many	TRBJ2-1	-	TGCGCCAGCAGCTTGGAAGGGGGAGGTGAGCAGTTCTTC	CASSLEGGGEQFF
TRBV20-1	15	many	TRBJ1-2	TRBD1	TGCAGTGCCAAAAATTCGGACAGGGGGAACTATGGCTACACCTTC	CSAKNSDRGNYGYTF
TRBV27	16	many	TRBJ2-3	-	TGTGCCAGCCGTCTCGGCAGGACCCCTTTCACAGATACGCAGTATTTT	CASRLGRTPFTDTQYF
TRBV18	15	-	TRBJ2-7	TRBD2	TGTGCCAGCTCACCAGGGGTAGCGGGAGCCAACGAGCAGTACTTC	CASSPGVAGANEQYF
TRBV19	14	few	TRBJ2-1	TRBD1	TGTGCCAGTAACCCGGGACAGGGGGACAATGAGCAGTTCTTC	CASNPGQGDNEQFF
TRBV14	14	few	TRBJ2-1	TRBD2	TGTGCCAGCAGCCTAGGGACTAGCTTTGATGAGCAGTTCTTC	CASSLGTSFDEQFF
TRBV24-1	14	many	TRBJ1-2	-	TGTGCCACCAGTGATTTGTCTCAGGCCTTGGGCTACACCTTC	CATSDLSQALGYTF
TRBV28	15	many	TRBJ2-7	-	TGTGCCAGCAGTCCTCTTAGGGGTAGGGCCTACGAGCAGTACTTC	CASSPLRGRAYEQYF
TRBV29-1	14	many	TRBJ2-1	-	TGCAGCGTTGAAGGAACTGCGCCCCACAATGAGCAGTTCTTC	CSVEGTAPHNEQFF
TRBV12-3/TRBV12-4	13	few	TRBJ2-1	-	TGTGCCAGCAGTTCGCGCGTCTCCAATGAGCAGTTCTTC	CASSSRVSNEQFF
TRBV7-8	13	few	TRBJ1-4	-	TGTGCCAGCAGCTTAGTGTCCGAGGGAAAACTGTTTTTT	CASSLVSEGKLFF
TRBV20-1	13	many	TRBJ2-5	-	TGCAGTGCCCGACTAGGGTACTTAGAGACCCAGTACTTC	CSARLGYLETQYF
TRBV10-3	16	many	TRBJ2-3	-	TGTGCCATCAGTCCGAGCCCGCGGGCGATCACAGATACGCAGTATTTT	CAISPSPRAITDTQYF
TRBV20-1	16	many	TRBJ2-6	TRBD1	TGCAGTGCTACGGACAGGGGGAGGCGTGGGGCCAACGTCCTGACTTTC	CSATDRGRRGANVLTF
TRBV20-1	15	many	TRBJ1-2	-	TGCAGTGCTAGAGATTTTGTACAGGGATCCTATGGCTACACCTTC	CSARDFVQGSYGYTF
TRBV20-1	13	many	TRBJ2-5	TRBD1	TGCAGTGCCAACAGGGGGATGTGGGAGACCCAGTACTTC	CSANRGMWETQYF
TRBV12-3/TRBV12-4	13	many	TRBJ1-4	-	TGTGCCAGCAAAGGAAAAACTAATGAAAAACTGTTTTTT	CASKGKTNEKLFF
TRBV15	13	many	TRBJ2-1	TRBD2	TGTGCCACCAGCAGACCGACTAGCGGTGAGAAGTTCTTC	CATSRPTSGEKFF
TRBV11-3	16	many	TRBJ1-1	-	TGTGCCAGCAGCCCCTTTGTTTCTCGCATGAACACTGAAGCTTTCTTT	CASSPFVSRMNTEAFF
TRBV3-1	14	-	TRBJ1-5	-	TGTGCCAGCAGCCAACGGGGATGGGATCAGCCCCAGCATTTT	CASSQRGWDQPQHF
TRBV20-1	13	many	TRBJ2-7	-	TGCAGTGCTCCAGGGATTCCTACCTACGAGCAGTACTTC	CSAPGIPTYEQYF
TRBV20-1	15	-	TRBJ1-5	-	TGCAGTGCTACCCTACCGTTGGTGGGCAATCAGCCCCAGCATTTT	CSATLPLVGNQPQHF
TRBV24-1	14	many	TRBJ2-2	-	TGTGCCACCGGAGGGGGCTTGAACACCGGGGAGCTGTTTTTT	CATGGGLNTGELFF
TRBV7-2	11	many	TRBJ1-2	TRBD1	TGTGCCAGCAGCTCTGGACAGGCCTTCACCTTC	CASSSGQAFTF
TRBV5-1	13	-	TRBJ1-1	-	TGCGCCAGCAGGATGGCGGTGAACACTGAAGCTTTCTTT	CASRMAVNTEAFF
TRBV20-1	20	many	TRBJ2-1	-	TGCAGTGCTAGAGACCTACAAGGCGCTAACCGGGACAACCCTTACAATGAGCAGTTCTTC	CSARDLQGANRDNPYNEQFF
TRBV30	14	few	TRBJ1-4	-	TGTGCCTGGAGTGTCGGGCAGGGTAATGAAAAACTGTTTTTT	CAWSVGQGNEKLFF
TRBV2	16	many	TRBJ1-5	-	TGTGCCAGCAGTGAAGATCTTGGGGTAGGGAATCAGCCCCAGCATTTT	CASSEDLGVGNQPQHF
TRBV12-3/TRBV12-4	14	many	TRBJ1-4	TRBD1	TGTGCCAGCAACATACAGGGGGCCCAGGGGAAACTGTTTTTT	CASNIQGAQGKLFF
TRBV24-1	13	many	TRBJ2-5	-	TGTGCCACCAGTGCTGGGATCCGAGAGACCCAGTACTTC	CATSAGIRETQYF
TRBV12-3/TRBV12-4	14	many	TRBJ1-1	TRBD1	TGTGCCAGCAGAGGGGACAGGAGGAACACTGAAGCTTTCTTT	CASRGDRRNTEAFF
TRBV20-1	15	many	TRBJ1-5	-	TGCAGTGCTAGAGATAAGGCTCCACGGGCCCAGCCCCAGCATTTT	CSARDKAPRAQPQHF
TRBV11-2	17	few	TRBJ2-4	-	TGTGCCAGCAGCAACACCCGACAAGCCATAGCCAAAAACATTCAGTACTTC	CASSNTRQAIAKNIQYF
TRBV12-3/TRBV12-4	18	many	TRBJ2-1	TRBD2	TGTGCCAGCAGTTTAGTCCTAGCGGGAGTGATCCCTTACAATGAGCAGTTCTTC	CASSLVLAGVIPYNEQFF
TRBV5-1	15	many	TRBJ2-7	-	TGCGCCAGCAGCTTGACTTGGGGCTTTTCCTACGAGCAGTACTTC	CASSLTWGFSYEQYF
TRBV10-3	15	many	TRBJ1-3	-	TGTGCCATCAGTGGCACAGCCGTCTCTGGAAACACCATATATTTT	CAISGTAVSGNTIYF
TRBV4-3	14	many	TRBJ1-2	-	TGCGCCAGCAGCCAAGATCCATTCCGGGAGGGCTACACCTTC	CASSQDPFREGYTF
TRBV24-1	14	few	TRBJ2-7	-	TGTGCCACCAGTGATTTCACCACCTCCTACGAGCAGTACTTC	CATSDFTTSYEQYF
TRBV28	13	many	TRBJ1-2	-	TGTGCCAGCACCCCAGGACAGTACTATGGCTACACCTTC	CASTPGQYYGYTF
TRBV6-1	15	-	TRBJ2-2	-	TGTGCCAGCAGAAAGCGGCCTCTCAACACCGGGGAGCTGTTTTTT	CASRKRPLNTGELFF
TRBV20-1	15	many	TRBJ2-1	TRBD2	TGCAGTGCTCTGCCGGTAGCGGGATTCTACAATGAGCAGTTCTTC	CSALPVAGFYNEQFF
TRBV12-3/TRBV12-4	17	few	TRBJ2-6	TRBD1	TGTGCCAGCAGTTTAGGGACAGGGAGGCGGGGGGCCAACGTCCTGACTTTC	CASSLGTGRRGANVLTF
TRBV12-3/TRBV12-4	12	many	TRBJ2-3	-	TGTGCCAGCAGTTTGAATCCAGATACGCAGTATTTT	CASSLNPDTQYF
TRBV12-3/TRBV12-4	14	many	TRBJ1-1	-	TGTGCCAGCAGTCCGAGGGTGGCGGGGACTGAAGCTTTCTTT	CASSPRVAGTEAFF
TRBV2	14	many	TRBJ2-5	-	TGTGCCAGCAGGTACCCCGGGGCAGGAGAGACCCAGTACTTC	CASRYPGAGETQYF
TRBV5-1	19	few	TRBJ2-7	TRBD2	TGCGCCAGCAGCCCAACCCCCGGGACTAGCGGGAAGGGCTCCTACGAGCAGTACTTC	CASSPTPGTSGKGSYEQYF
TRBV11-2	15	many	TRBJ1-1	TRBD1	TGTGCCAGCAGCGGTAACAGGGGGCTTGGCACTGAAGCTTTCTTT	CASSGNRGLGTEAFF
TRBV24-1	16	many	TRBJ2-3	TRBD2	TGTGCCACCAGTGACCCTCTAGCGGGGGTCGGGGATACGCAGTATTTT	CATSDPLAGVGDTQYF